The TCR beta chain under discussion was sequenced for a study of cytotoxic CD8 clonotypes in ibrutinib-treated CLL. TCRdb keeps only in-frame clones here, not all; method: immunoSEQ multiplex PCR. The table includes some 12,000 clones, about 59% detected once. The CDR3 is 16 amino acids. Trimming removed 4 bases at V and 0 bases at J, with 13 bases between. Germline CDR1 and CDR2: SGHTA and FQGNSA. This clone was seen once. Investigators sourced 1.5 to 2 micrograms of genomic DNA from cryopreserved PBMCs for TCR beta libraries. The sample in question was PBMCs, obtained before ibrutinib treatment. The clonotype was recovered from a human donor with chronic lymphocytic leukemia. The chain uses TRBV7-2 and TRBJ2-1, with D unclear. CDR3 nucleotide sequence: TGTGCCAGCAGCTCAGACCTCATGAGCTCCTACAATGAGCAGTTCTTC. Protein product: CASSSDLMSSYNEQFF.